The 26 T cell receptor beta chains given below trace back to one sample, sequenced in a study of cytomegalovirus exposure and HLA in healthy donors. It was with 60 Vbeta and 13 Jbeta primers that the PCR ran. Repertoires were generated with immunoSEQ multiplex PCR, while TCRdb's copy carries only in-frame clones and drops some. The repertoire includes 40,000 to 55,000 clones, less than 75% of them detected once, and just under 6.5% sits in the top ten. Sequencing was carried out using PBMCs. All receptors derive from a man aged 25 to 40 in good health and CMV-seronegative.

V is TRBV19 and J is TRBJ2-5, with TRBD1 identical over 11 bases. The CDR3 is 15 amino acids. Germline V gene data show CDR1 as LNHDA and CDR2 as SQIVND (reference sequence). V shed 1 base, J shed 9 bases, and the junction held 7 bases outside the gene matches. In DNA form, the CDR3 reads TGTGCCAGTAGTATAGGGGACAGGGGGTTCGGGGCCCAGTACTTC. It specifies CASSIGDRGFGAQYF.

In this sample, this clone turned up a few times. CDR3 sequence: CASSPRDYLTYEQYF. In DNA form, the CDR3 reads TGTGCCAGCAGCCCCAGGGACTACCTAACCTACGAGCAGTACTTC. J is TRBJ2-7 and V is TRBV21-1; TRBD2, the D gene given by the table, was not confirmed from the DNA. TRBV21-1 represents a pseudogene. The length of the CDR3 is 15 residues.

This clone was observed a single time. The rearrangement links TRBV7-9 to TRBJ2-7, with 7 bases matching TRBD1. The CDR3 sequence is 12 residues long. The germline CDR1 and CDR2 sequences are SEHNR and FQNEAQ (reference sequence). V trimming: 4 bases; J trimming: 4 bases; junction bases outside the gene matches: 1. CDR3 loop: CASSSRGYEQYF. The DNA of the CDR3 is TGTGCCAGCAGCTCCAGGGGGTACGAGCAGTACTTC.

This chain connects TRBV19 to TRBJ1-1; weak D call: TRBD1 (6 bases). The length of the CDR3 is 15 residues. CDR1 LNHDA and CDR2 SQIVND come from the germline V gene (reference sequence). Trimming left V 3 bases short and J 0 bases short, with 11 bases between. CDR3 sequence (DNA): TGTGCCAGTAGTATTCTGACAGGCATGAACACTGAAGCTTTCTTT. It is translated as CASSILTGMNTEAFF.

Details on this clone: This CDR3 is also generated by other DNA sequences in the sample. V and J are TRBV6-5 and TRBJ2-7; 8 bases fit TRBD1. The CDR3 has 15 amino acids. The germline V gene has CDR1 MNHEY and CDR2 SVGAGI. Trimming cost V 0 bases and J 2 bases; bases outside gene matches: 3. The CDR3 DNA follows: TGTGCCAGCAGTTACTCGGGACAGGCCACCTACGAGCAGTACTTC. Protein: CASSYSGQATYEQYF.

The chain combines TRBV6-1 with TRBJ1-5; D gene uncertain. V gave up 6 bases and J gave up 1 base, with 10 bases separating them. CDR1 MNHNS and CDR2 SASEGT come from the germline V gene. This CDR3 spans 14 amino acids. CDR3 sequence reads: CASREGVSNQPQHF. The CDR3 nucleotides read TGTGCCAGCAGGGAGGGTGTAAGCAATCAGCCCCAGCATTTT.

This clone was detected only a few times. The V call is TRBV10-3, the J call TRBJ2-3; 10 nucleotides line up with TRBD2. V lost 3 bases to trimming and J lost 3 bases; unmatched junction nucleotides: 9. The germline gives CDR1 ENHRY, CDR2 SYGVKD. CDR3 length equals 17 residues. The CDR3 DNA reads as TGTGCCATCAGTGATTCGAGCGGGAGGGATCCAACAGATACGCAGTATTTT. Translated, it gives CAISDSSGRDPTDTQYF.

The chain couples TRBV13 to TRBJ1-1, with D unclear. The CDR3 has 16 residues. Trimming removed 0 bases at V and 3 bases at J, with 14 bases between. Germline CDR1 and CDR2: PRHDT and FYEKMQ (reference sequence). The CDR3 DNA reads TGTGCCAGCAGCTTAGGTCGGAGCTTTGGTTACACTGAAGCTTTCTTT. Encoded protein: CASSLGRSFGYTEAFF.

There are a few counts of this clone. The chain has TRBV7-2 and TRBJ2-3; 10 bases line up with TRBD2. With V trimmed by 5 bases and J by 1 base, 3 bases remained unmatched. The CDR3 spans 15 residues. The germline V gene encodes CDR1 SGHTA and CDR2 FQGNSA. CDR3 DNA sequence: TGTGCCAGCAGCCCCAGCGGGAGGGGCACAGATACGCAGTATTTT. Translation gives CASSPSGRGTDTQYF.

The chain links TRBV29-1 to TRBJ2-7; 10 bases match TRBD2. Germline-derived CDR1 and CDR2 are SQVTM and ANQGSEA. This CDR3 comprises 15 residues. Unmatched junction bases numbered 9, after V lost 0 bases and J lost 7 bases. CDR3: CSVEDEAGGPGEQYF. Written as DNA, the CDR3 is TGCAGCGTTGAAGATGAAGCGGGAGGGCCGGGTGAGCAGTACTTC.

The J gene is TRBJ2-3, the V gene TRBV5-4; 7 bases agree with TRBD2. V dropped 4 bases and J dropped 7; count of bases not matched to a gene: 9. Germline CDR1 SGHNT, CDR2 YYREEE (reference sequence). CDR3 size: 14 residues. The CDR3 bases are TGTGCCAGCAGCGGGAGGGCCGAGGAAAATACGCAGTATTTT. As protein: CASSGRAEENTQYF. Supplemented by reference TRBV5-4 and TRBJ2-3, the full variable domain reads ETGVTQSPTHLIKTRGQQVTLRCSSQSGHNTVSWYQQALGQGPQFIFQYYREEENGRGNFPPRFSGLQFPNYSSELNVNALELDDSALYLCASSGRAEENTQYFGPGTRLTVL.

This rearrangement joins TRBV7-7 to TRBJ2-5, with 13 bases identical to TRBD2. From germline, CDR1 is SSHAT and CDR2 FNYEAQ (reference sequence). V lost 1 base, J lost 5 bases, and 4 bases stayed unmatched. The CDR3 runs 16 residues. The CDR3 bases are TGTGCCAGCAGCTTAGGGACTAGCGGGAGACTGGAGACCCAGTACTTC. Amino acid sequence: CASSLGTSGRLETQYF.

The CDR3 DNA is TGTGCCAGCAGCTTGGCGGGGGGGGTTCCGTACTTC. Residues: CASSLAGGVPYF. This rearrangement joins TRBV5-4 to TRBJ2-7; 8 bases are shared with TRBD2. The CDR3 has 12 amino acids. CDR1 and CDR2 (germline): SGHNT, YYREEE (reference sequence). J gave up 12 bases and V 0 bases, and 5 bases lay outside the gene matches.

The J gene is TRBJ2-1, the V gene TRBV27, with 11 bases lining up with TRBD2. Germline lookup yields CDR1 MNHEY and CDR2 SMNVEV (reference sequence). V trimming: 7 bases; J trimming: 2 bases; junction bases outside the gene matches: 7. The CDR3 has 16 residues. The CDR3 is CASTTVAGGPYNEQFF. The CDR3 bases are TGTGCCAGCACTACGGTAGCGGGAGGGCCCTACAATGAGCAGTTCTTC.

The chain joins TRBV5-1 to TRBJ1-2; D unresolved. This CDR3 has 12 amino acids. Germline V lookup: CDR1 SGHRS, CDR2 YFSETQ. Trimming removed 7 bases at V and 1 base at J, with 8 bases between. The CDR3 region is CASGQLNYGYTF. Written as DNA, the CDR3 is TGCGCCAGCGGGCAGCTTAACTATGGCTACACCTTC.

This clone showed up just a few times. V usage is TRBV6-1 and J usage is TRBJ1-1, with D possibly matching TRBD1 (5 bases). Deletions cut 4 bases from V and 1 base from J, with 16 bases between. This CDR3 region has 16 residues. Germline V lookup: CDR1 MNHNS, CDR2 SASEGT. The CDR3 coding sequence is TGTGCCAGCAGTGGAGCCATGGGACTGACGAACACTGAAGCTTTCTTT. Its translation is CASSGAMGLTNTEAFF.

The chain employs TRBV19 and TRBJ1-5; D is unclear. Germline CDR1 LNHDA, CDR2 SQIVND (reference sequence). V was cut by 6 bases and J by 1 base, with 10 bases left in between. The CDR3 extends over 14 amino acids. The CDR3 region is CASSSDGSNQPQHF. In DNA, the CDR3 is TGTGCCAGTAGCTCCGACGGGAGCAATCAGCCCCAGCATTTT. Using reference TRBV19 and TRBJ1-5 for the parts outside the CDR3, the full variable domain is DGGITQSPKYLFRKEGQNVTLSCEQNLNHDAMYWYRQDPGQGLRLIYYSQIVNDFQKGDIAEGYSVSREKKESFPLTVTSAQKNPTAFYLCASSSDGSNQPQHFGDGTRLSIL.

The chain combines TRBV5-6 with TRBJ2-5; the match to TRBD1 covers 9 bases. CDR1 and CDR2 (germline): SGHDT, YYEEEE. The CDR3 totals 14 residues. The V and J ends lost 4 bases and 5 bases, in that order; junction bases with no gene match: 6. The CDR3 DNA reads TGTGCCAGCAGCATCACAGGGGGCTGGGAGACCCAGTACTTC. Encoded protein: CASSITGGWETQYF.

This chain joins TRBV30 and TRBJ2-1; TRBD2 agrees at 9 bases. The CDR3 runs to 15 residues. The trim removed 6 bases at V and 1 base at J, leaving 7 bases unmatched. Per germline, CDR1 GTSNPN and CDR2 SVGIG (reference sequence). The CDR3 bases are TGTGCCTGTAGCGGGAGAGGTGGTTCCTACAATGAGCAGTTCTTC. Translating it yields CACSGRGGSYNEQFF. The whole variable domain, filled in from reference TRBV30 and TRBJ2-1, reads SQTIHQWPATLVQPVGSPLSLECTVEGTSNPNLYWYRQAAGRGLQLLFYSVGIGQISSEVPQNLSASRPQDRQFILSSKKLLLSDSGFYLCACSGRGGSYNEQFFGPGTRLTVL.

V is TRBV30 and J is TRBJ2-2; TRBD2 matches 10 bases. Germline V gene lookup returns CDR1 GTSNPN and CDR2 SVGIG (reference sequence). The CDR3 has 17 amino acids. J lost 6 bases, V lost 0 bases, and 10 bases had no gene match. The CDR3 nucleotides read TGTGCCTGGAGTGTATACAAAAGCGGGAGGGAGGCCGGGGAGCTGTTTTTT. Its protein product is CAWSVYKSGREAGELFF.

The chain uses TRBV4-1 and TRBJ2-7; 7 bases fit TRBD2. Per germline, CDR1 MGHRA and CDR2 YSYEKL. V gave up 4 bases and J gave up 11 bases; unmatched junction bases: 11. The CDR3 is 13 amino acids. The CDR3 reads CASSPSRGDYEYF. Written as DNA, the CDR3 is TGCGCCAGCAGCCCGAGTCGGGGGGACTATGAGTACTTC.

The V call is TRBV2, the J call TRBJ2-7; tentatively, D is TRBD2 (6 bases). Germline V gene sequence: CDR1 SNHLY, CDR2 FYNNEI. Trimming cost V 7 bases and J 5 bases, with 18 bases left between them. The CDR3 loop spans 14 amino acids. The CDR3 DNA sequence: TGTGCCAGCACCGTCGGGGGAGGCTTAAACGAGCAGTACTTC. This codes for CASTVGGGLNEQYF.

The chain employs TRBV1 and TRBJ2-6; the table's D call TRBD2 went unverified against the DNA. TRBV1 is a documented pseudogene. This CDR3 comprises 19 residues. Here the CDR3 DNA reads TGCACCAGCAGCCAAGATAGGGGGCGGGAGGTCTCTGGGGCCAACGTCCTGACTTTC. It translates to CTSSQDRGREVSGANVLTF.

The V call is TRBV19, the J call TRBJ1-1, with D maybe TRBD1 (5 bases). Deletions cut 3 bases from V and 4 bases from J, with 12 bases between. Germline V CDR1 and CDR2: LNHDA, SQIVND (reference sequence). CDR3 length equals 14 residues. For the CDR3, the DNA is TGTGCCAGTAGTATCGGACATTTAAGCACTGAAGCTTTCTTT. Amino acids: CASSIGHLSTEAFF. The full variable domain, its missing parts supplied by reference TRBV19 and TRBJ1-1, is DGGITQSPKYLFRKEGQNVTLSCEQNLNHDAMYWYRQDPGQGLRLIYYSQIVNDFQKGDIAEGYSVSREKKESFPLTVTSAQKNPTAFYLCASSIGHLSTEAFFGQGTRLTVV.

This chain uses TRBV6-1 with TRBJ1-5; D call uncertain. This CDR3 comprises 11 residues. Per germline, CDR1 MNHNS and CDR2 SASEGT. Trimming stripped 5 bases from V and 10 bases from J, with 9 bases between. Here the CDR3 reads CASSSVSPQHF. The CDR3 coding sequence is TGTGCCAGCAGTTCAGTTTCCCCCCAGCATTTT.

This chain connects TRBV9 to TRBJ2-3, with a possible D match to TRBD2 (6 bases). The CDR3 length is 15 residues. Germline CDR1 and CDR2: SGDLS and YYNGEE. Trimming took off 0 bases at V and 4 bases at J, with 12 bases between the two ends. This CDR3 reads CASSVEREFSDTQYF. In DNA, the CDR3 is TGTGCCAGCAGCGTAGAACGGGAGTTCTCAGATACGCAGTATTTT.